This T cell receptor beta chain appears in the sequencing data of a study of cytomegalovirus exposure and HLA in healthy donors. The study's findings and limits: Clonal expansion was found to be greater in HLA-associated TCR beta chains than in equally common others in a later analysis. TRBV6-2, TRBV6-3 and some other V segments were unresolvable in 87-base-pair reads.

V gave up 4 bases and J gave up 3 bases, with 12 bases separating them. This CDR3 is built from 14 residues. Germline V CDR1 and CDR2: SGHDT, YYEEEE. Concerning this clone: Its antigen is as yet unknown.

Use of 60 Vbeta and 13 Jbeta primers characterized the PCR. Clones were sequenced by immunoSEQ multiplex PCR, and TCRdb holds only the in-frame ones, with some missing. The sample has around 190,000 clones; roughly 80% are singletons. This receptor was identified in a woman in her twenties or thirties in good health and CMV-seronegative. The chain uses TRBV5-6 and TRBJ2-3; D perhaps matches TRBD2 (6 bases). The sample consisted of PBMCs. The DNA for the CDR3 is TGTGCCAGCAGCCGCCGCCGGGGGACAGATACGCAGTATTTT. Its translation is CASSRRRGTDTQYF.